Below, 21 T cell receptor beta chains from the same sample are listed, as sequenced in a study of shared clonotypes between healthy human individuals. TCRdb keeps only in-frame clones here, not all; method: immunoSEQ multiplex PCR. The table lists over a million clones, approximately 80% of them singletons. Sequencing was performed on memory CD4+ T cells from PBMCs. Subset noted: CD45RA-negative fraction. The origin of the receptors is a young man in good health. Some clones in this sample may be carry-over from other donors' samples.

This chain joins TRBV7-9 and TRBJ2-1; 8 bases match TRBD2. J was trimmed by 4 bases and V by 5 bases; bases with no gene match: 10. The length of the CDR3 is 16 residues. Germline assignment: CDR1 SEHNR and CDR2 FQNEAQ (reference sequence). DNA of the CDR3: TGTGCCAGCAGCCCTTATCACCAGCGGGAGTACAATGAGCAGTTCTTC. This translates into CASSPYHQREYNEQFF.

V gene TRBV18 combines with J gene TRBJ2-1, with 8 positions matching TRBD2. V dropped 3 bases and J dropped 8; count of bases not matched to a gene: 18. This CDR3 comprises 18 residues. Germline V gene lookup returns CDR1 KGHSH and CDR2 LQKENI. DNA of the CDR3: TGTGCCAGCTCACCGGCCCGCTGGAGGGTCGGGCGGGAGGATGAGCAGTTCTTC. It specifies CASSPARWRVGREDEQFF.

Ten or more counts support this clone. The same CDR3 can be traced to other DNA sequences in this sample. This chain uses TRBV5-1 with TRBJ2-3; the D call may be TRBD1 or TRBD2 (6 bases each). V lost 0 bases and J lost 6, with 14 bases in between. The CDR3 consists of 15 residues. CDR1 SGHRS and CDR2 YFSETQ come from the germline V gene. CDR3 residues: CASSLAGQGGDTQYF. The CDR3 region has the DNA TGCGCCAGCAGCTTGGCGGGACAAGGGGGGGATACGCAGTATTTT.

This chain links TRBV29-1 with TRBJ2-3; D is ambiguous. V was cut by 7 bases and J by 5 bases, with 16 bases left in between. Looked up from germline, CDR1 is SQVTM and CDR2 is ANQGSEA. The length of the CDR3 is 13 residues. DNA of the CDR3: TGCAGCGCCCGTATTAGGACCGGAGATACGCAGTATTTT. Amino acids: CSARIRTGDTQYF.

The chain has TRBV18 and TRBJ2-5; D unclear. Germline CDR1 KGHSH, CDR2 LQKENI. Trimming cost V 3 bases and J 5 bases, with 16 bases left between them. This CDR3 comprises 15 residues. The CDR3 DNA sequence: TGTGCCAGCTCACCTTCCCTCTACGATCCGGAGACCCAGTACTTC. This translates into CASSPSLYDPETQYF.

CDR3 DNA sequence: TGTGCCAGCAGTTGGGGCTACAGGGAGGACACCATATATTTT. It translates to CASSWGYREDTIYF. The V and J genes are TRBV25-1 and TRBJ1-3; a possible D gene is TRBD1 (6 bases). V dropped 5 bases and J dropped 8 bases, with 16 bases sitting between them. This CDR3 is built from 14 residues. Germline CDR1 is MGHDK and CDR2 is SYGVNS.

DNA for the CDR3: TGTGCCAGCAGTGAAAGGGTAGCGGGAGGTAACTCCTACGAGCAGTACTTC. It is translated as CASSERVAGGNSYEQYF. The chain carries TRBV6-1 and TRBJ2-7, with 10 nucleotides matching TRBD2. The CDR3 length is 17 residues. Losses at the gene ends were 2 bases for V and 0 bases for J; bases not matched to a gene: 7. The germline CDR1 and CDR2 sequences are MNHNS and SASEGT.

This chain uses TRBV19 with TRBJ1-4; 7 bases agree with TRBD1. Germline lookup yields CDR1 LNHDA and CDR2 SQIVND (reference sequence). J gave up 3 bases and V 6 bases, and 4 bases lay outside the gene matches. The CDR3 runs to 14 residues. The CDR3 region has the DNA TGTGCCAGTAGCGACGGGACAGCTAATGAAAAACTGTTTTTT. Amino acids: CASSDGTANEKLFF. Full variable domain (remainder filled in from reference TRBV19 and TRBJ1-4): DGGITQSPKYLFRKEGQNVTLSCEQNLNHDAMYWYRQDPGQGLRLIYYSQIVNDFQKGDIAEGYSVSREKKESFPLTVTSAQKNPTAFYLCASSDGTANEKLFFGSGTQLSVL.

The chain links TRBV27 to TRBJ1-2, with D tentatively TRBD1 (5 bases). The CDR3 totals 13 residues. Per germline, CDR1 MNHEY and CDR2 SMNVEV (reference sequence). The V gene lost 5 bases and the J gene lost 5 bases, with 12 bases spanning the gap. Here the CDR3 DNA reads TGTGCCAGCAGTAATCGGGGGGGTTATGGCTACACCTTC. This gives the protein CASSNRGGYGYTF.

With respect to this clone: Compared with germline, one end of the junction differs, possibly owing to a read error. The chain combines TRBV29-1 with TRBJ2-5; tentatively, D is TRBD2 (5 bases). Germline assignment: CDR1 SQVTM and CDR2 ANQGSEA. This CDR3 is 13 amino acids long. The CDR3 reads CSVGRRVQEAQYF. The CDR3 region has the DNA TGCAGCGTTGGGCGGCGGGTGCAAGAGGCCCAGTACTTC.

The chain combines TRBV18 with TRBJ1-5; D gene uncertain. V gave up 3 bases and J gave up 6 bases, with 18 bases separating them. Germline lookup yields CDR1 KGHSH and CDR2 LQKENI. The CDR3 runs to 16 residues. The CDR3 sequence is CASSPQDGLGSQPQHF. CDR3 in DNA: TGTGCCAGCTCACCTCAGGACGGACTAGGGAGTCAGCCCCAGCATTTT.

The chain employs TRBV5-6 and TRBJ2-6; the D call may be TRBD1 or TRBD2 (5 bases each). Trimming pared 7 bases from V and 0 bases from J, leaving 14 bases between. The germline V gene encodes CDR1 SGHDT and CDR2 YYEEEE. CDR3 length equals 16 residues. CDR3 sequence (DNA): TGTGCCAGCGGGGGAGTATTGCGCTCTGGGGCCAACGTCCTGACTTTC. Protein: CASGGVLRSGANVLTF.

The chain joins TRBV5-6 to TRBJ2-3; the D gene is possibly TRBD2 (7 bases). CDR1 and CDR2 from the germline V gene are SGHDT and YYEEEE. V lost 4 bases and J 1 base, leaving 13 bases between the germline ends. CDR3 length: 15 residues. In nucleotides, the CDR3 is TGTGCCAGCAGCGGGGGGGCTACACGCACAGATACGCAGTATTTT. Translated, it gives CASSGGATRTDTQYF.

The table lists this clone with a few counts. The sample contains more than one DNA sequence encoding this CDR3. The chain recombines TRBV18 with TRBJ2-4; possibly TRBD2 for D (5 bases). The germline CDR1 and CDR2 sequences are KGHSH and LQKENI. V was trimmed by 3 bases and J by 0 bases, leaving 6 bases between them. CDR3 length: 14 residues. The CDR3 coding sequence is TGTGCCAGCTCACCCGGGGTAGCCAAAAACATTCAGTACTTC. As protein: CASSPGVAKNIQYF.

This clone was observed a single time. This chain uses TRBV7-6 with TRBJ2-2, with a possible D match to TRBD2 (5 bases). The CDR3 is 13 amino acids. V was trimmed by 5 bases and J by 8 bases, leaving 12 bases between them. Germline CDR1 and CDR2: SGHVS and FNYEAQ. CDR3 coding DNA: TGTGCCAGCAGCCTGCCGGGGTCAGGGGAGCTGTTTTTT. This translates into CASSLPGSGELFF.

The rearrangement uses TRBV7-9 and TRBJ1-5, with TRBD1 as a possible D gene (5 bases). Germline CDR1 SEHNR, CDR2 FQNEAQ (reference sequence). V lost 5 bases and J lost 1, with 15 bases in between. The CDR3 totals 16 residues. The CDR3 region is CASSGPLGASNQPQHF. CDR3 nucleotide sequence: TGTGCCAGCAGCGGCCCACTAGGGGCAAGCAATCAGCCCCAGCATTTT.

The chain couples TRBV2 to TRBJ2-7; D might be TRBD2 (6 bases). CDR3 size: 13 residues. V lost 4 bases, J lost 5 bases, and 12 bases lay in between. Germline assignment: CDR1 SNHLY and CDR2 FYNNEI. CDR3 residues: CASSGLVVHEQYF. In nucleotides, the CDR3 is TGTGCCAGCAGTGGACTAGTGGTCCACGAGCAGTACTTC.

In DNA, the CDR3 is TGTGCCAGCTCACCACGGGCTAGCGGGATATATGGGTACAATGAGCAGTTCTTC. It translates to CASSPRASGIYGYNEQFF. The chain couples TRBV18 to TRBJ2-1; TRBD2 matches 9 bases. V lost 1 base to trimming and J lost 4 bases; unmatched junction nucleotides: 11. Germline CDR1 KGHSH, CDR2 LQKENI. This CDR3 has 18 amino acids.

The chain joins TRBV6-6 to TRBJ2-5, with D uncertain. This CDR3 is built from 14 residues. The V gene's germline CDR1 is MNHNY and CDR2 SVGAGI (reference sequence). V was trimmed by 0 bases and J by 2 bases, leaving 7 bases between them. CDR3 sequence: CASSYSNIQETQYF. The CDR3 bases are TGTGCCAGCAGTTACTCGAACATACAAGAGACCCAGTACTTC.

The rearrangement joins TRBV19 to TRBJ1-5, with D possibly being TRBD1 (6 bases). The germline V gene encodes CDR1 LNHDA and CDR2 SQIVND (reference sequence). V was cut by 6 bases and J by 0 bases, with 6 bases left in between. This CDR3 is 13 amino acids long. The CDR3 DNA reads TGTGCCAGTAGGGGGGCTAGCAATCAGCCCCAGCATTTT. This codes for CASRGASNQPQHF.

The J gene is TRBJ1-2, the V gene TRBV11-2; D is ambiguous. V lost 5 bases and J 7 bases, leaving 8 bases between the germline ends. The CDR3 has 11 residues. Germline CDR1 reads SGHAT; CDR2 reads FQNNGV. CDR3 DNA: TGTGCCAGCAGCCCACCCTTTGGCTACACCTTC. Its translation is CASSPPFGYTF.